This T cell receptor beta chain was documented in a study of CD8 T cells in Susac syndrome. The RNA, 0.5 to 1 ug, was put through reverse transcription using random hexamers. One entry per CDR3 protein, called by TCRdb with MiXCR from the immunoSEQ multiplex PCR reads. The repertoire holds about 210,000 distinct CDR3 sequences, with about 95% as singletons. The CDR3 has 21 residues. CDR1 and CDR2 (germline): ENHRY, SYGVKD. V dropped 3 bases and J dropped 0; count of bases not matched to a gene: 14. Study results and caveats: The study recognized that its TCR sequencing and HLA analysis covered a relatively small number of individuals.

High-throughput TCR beta sequencing covered peripheral CD8+ and CD4+ T cells. The count of this clonotype is one. Antigen: not known. The material sequenced was CD4+ T cells from PBMCs. The gene calls are TRBV10-3 and TRBJ2-6; 10 nucleotides line up with TRBD1. This clonotype was obtained from a human donor with multiple sclerosis. The DNA for the CDR3 is TGTGCCATCAGTGATTCTTTTTTGCGGCGGACAGGGGGCTCTGGGGCCAACGTCCTGACTTTC. Its protein product is CAISDSFLRRTGGSGANVLTF.